These 13 T cell receptor beta chains originate from one sample sequenced in a study of blood T cells in healthy people across ages (dated by TCRdb to between 2015 and 2016). The library was generated by 5' RACE. The sequencer listed for this sample is Illumina HiSeq 2500. A second PCR of roughly 7 to 12 cycles was performed with a sample-barcoded 5' primer and a J-beta primer mix. TCRdb applied fastp at Q25 and MiXCR to the public reads, then kept only in-frame beta chains. CDR3 protein sequences are deduplicated, and each keeps its most common genes and DNA. This sample has hundreds of thousands of distinct CDR3 sequences in its table, and about 54% of those were observed once. The leading ten clones occupy 30% to 40% of the sample. The source material was blood. Every receptor here comes from a man aged 60-69 years in good health.

This clonotype showed up just once. V is TRBV4-1 and J is TRBJ1-1; 7 positions match TRBD1. CDR1 and CDR2 from the germline V gene are MGHRA and YSYEKL. V lost 0 bases, J lost 5 bases, and 3 bases stayed unmatched. The CDR3 is 14 amino acids. CDR3 in DNA: TGCGCCAGCAGCCAAGATCCCAGGGGGACTGAAGCTTTCTTT. Encoded protein: CASSQDPRGTEAFF.

Worth noting for this clonotype: The junction differs from germline at one of its ends, possibly a read error. The chain is built from TRBV7-7 and TRBJ2-5, with a weak D call TRBD2 (6 bases). Germline values: CDR1 SSHAT, CDR2 FNYEAQ (reference sequence). CDR3 length: 15 amino acids. The CDR3 DNA is TGTGCTAGCAGCTTAACGGGACTTTCTATAGAGACCCAGTACTTC. It yields the protein CASSLTGLSIETQYF.

The chain joins TRBV2 to TRBJ1-2; possibly TRBD1 for D (5 bases). Germline assignment: CDR1 SNHLY and CDR2 FYNNEI. Trimming took 8 bases from V and 5 from J, leaving 18 bases between them. CDR3 length equals 14 residues. Here the CDR3 reads CASAVQGGGYGYTF. DNA for the CDR3: TGTGCCAGCGCAGTTCAGGGAGGAGGTTATGGCTACACCTTC.

The V and J genes are TRBV29-1 and TRBJ2-1; 9 bases match TRBD2. The junction had 6 bases not matched to a gene; V was cut back by 6 bases and J by 0 bases. This CDR3 is 15 amino acids long. Looked up from germline, CDR1 is SQVTM and CDR2 is ANQGSEA. Written as DNA, the CDR3 is TGCAGCGTCGAGACTAGCGGAAACTCCTACAATGAGCAGTTCTTC. It yields the protein CSVETSGNSYNEQFF.

The J gene is TRBJ1-1, the V gene TRBV7-8; no clear D gene. V was trimmed by 0 bases and J by 0 bases, leaving 8 bases between them. CDR1 and CDR2 (germline): SGHVS, FQNEAQ. The CDR3 contains 15 residues. CDR3 in amino acids: CASSLAEGMNTEAFF. CDR3 nucleotides: TGTGCCAGCAGCTTAGCGGAAGGAATGAACACTGAAGCTTTCTTT.

The sample holds a few counts of this clonotype. The chain has TRBV6-2 or TRBV6-3 and TRBJ2-1, with 9 bases matching TRBD2. The CDR3 loop spans 15 amino acids. Germline V gene sequence: CDR1 MNHEY, CDR2 SVGEGT. The trim removed 6 bases at V and 5 bases at J, leaving 8 bases unmatched. The CDR3 DNA reads as TGTGCCAGCAGGCAGTGGGCTAGCGGGAACAATGAGCAGTTCTTC. Its protein product is CASRQWASGNNEQFF.

The sample holds a few counts of this clonotype. The gene calls are TRBV20-1 and TRBJ2-4; D may be TRBD2 (6 bases). This CDR3 has 15 amino acids. V was pared by 0 bases and J by 0 bases, with 9 bases between. In germline, CDR1 is DFQATT, CDR2 SNEGSKA (reference sequence). CDR3 residues: CSARDRRVAKNIQYF. CDR3 coding DNA: TGCAGTGCTAGAGATAGGAGGGTAGCCAAAAACATTCAGTACTTC.

This clonotype came up once. The V and J genes are TRBV15 and TRBJ1-5, with D possibly TRBD1 on 5 matching bases. Deletions cut 0 bases from V and 6 bases from J, with 9 bases between. The length of the CDR3 is 14 residues. The germline V gene encodes CDR1 LNHNV and CDR2 YYDKDF (reference sequence). CDR3 residues: CATSRDRGVQPQHF. The CDR3 bases are TGTGCCACCAGCAGAGATAGGGGTGTTCAGCCCCAGCATTTT.

This clonotype was counted a few times. The chain has TRBV2 and TRBJ2-3, with D perhaps matching TRBD2 (6 bases). Germline V gene lookup returns CDR1 SNHLY and CDR2 FYNNEI. CDR3 size: 14 residues. Trimming removed 6 bases at V and 5 bases at J, with 15 bases between. The CDR3 DNA reads TGTGCCAGCAGCTACGGCCGACTAGGAGATACGCAGTATTTT. Encoded protein: CASSYGRLGDTQYF.

The V and J genes are TRBV6-5 and TRBJ1-1; 9 positions agree with TRBD1. CDR1 is MNHEY and CDR2 is SVGAGI in the germline V gene. V was clipped by 6 bases and J by 4 bases; unmatched bases: 3. The CDR3 is made up of 13 amino acids. The CDR3 loop is CASRGDRATEAFF. CDR3 bases: TGTGCCAGCAGGGGGGACAGGGCCACTGAAGCTTTCTTT.

The chain uses TRBV2 and TRBJ2-7, with D maybe TRBD1 (6 bases). CDR1 and CDR2 (germline): SNHLY, FYNNEI. CDR3 length equals 14 residues. The V end was cut by 6 bases, the J end by 4 bases, with 16 bases between. Here the CDR3 DNA reads TGTGCCAGCAGATGGGGGCCTGAGGGTTACGAGCAGTACTTC. Translating it yields CASRWGPEGYEQYF.

The chain has TRBV25-1 and TRBJ1-4; 7 bases line up with TRBD1. The V gene's germline CDR1 is MGHDK and CDR2 SYGVNS. This CDR3 has 14 amino acids. V was pared by 4 bases and J by 10 bases, with 9 bases of the junction left unmatched. The CDR3: CASSGRGEGAKLFF. CDR3 DNA sequence: TGTGCCAGCAGTGGCCGGGGGGAGGGGGCAAAACTGTTTTTT.

This rearrangement joins TRBV18 to TRBJ1-6, with a possible D match to TRBD1 (6 bases). Trimming removed 2 bases at V and 8 bases at J, with 7 bases between. In germline, CDR1 is KGHSH, CDR2 LQKENI. This CDR3 is 13 amino acids long. The CDR3 region is CASSPTGHSPLHF. The CDR3 DNA follows: TGTGCCAGCTCACCAACAGGGCATTCACCCCTCCACTTT.